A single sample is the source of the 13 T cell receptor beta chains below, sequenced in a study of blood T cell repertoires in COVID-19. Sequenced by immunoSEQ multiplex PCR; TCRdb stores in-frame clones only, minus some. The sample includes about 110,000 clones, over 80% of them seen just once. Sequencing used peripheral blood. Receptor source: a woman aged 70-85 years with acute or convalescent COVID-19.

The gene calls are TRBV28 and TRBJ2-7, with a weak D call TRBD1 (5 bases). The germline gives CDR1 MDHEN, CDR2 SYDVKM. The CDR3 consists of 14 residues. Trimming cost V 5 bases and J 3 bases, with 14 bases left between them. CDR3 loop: CASSAQDTVYEQYF. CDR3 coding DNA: TGTGCCAGCAGTGCACAGGATACGGTCTACGAGCAGTACTTC.

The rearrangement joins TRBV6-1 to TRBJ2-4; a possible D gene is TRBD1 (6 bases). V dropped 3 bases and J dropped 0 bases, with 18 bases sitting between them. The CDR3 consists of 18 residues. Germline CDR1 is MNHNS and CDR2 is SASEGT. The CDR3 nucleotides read TGTGCCAGCAGTGAGGAGCCTCAGGGGTGGGGAGCCAAAAACATTCAGTACTTC. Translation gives CASSEEPQGWGAKNIQYF.

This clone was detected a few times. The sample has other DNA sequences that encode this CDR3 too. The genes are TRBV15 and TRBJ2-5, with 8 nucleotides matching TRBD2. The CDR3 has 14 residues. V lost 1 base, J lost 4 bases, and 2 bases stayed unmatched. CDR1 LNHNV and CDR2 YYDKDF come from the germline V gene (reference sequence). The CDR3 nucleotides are TGTGCCACCAGCAGAGGGCTAGCGGGAGAGACCCAGTACTTC. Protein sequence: CATSRGLAGETQYF.

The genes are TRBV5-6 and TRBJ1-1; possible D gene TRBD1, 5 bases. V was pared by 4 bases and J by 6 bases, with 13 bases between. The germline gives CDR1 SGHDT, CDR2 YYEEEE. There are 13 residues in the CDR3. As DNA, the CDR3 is TGTGCCAGCAGCAGGCCACAGGATCCTGAAGCTTTCTTT. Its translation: CASSRPQDPEAFF.

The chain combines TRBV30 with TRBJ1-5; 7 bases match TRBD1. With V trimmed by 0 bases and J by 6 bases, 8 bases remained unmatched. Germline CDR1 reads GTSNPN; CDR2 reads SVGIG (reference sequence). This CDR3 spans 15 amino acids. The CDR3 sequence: CAWSVQRGHSQPQHF. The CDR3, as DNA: TGTGCCTGGAGTGTACAAAGGGGGCACAGTCAGCCCCAGCATTTT.

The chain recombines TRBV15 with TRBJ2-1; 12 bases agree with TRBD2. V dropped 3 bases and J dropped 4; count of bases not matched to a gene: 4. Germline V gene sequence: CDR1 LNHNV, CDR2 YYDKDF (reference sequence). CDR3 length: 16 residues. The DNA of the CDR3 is TGTGCCACCAGCAGGGCCGGGACTAGCGGGTACAATGAGCAGTTCTTC. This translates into CATSRAGTSGYNEQFF. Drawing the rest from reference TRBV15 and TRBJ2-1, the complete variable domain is DAMVIQNPRYQVTQFGKPVTLSCSQTLNHNVMYWYQQKSSQAPKLLFHYYDKDFNNEADTPDNFQSRRPNTSFCFLDIRSPGLGDTAMYLCATSRAGTSGYNEQFFGPGTRLTVL.

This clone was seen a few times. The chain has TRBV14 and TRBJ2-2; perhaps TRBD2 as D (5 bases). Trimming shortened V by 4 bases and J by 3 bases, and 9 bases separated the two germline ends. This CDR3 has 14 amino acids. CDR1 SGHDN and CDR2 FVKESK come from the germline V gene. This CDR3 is CASSLGLHTGELFF. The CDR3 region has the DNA TGTGCCAGCAGCCTCGGACTCCACACCGGGGAGCTGTTTTTT.

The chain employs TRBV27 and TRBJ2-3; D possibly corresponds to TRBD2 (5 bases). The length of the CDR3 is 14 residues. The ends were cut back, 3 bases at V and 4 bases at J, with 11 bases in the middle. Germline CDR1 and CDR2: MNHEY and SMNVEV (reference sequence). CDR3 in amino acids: CASSLVRGSDTQYF. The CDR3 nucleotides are TGTGCCAGCAGTTTGGTGAGAGGGTCAGATACGCAGTATTTT.

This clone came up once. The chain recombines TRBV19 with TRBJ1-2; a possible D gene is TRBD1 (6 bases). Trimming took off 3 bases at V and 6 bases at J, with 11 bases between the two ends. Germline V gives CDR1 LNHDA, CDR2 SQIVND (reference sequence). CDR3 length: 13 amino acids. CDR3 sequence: CASSISRGHGYTF. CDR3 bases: TGTGCCAGTAGTATCTCCAGGGGCCATGGCTACACCTTC.

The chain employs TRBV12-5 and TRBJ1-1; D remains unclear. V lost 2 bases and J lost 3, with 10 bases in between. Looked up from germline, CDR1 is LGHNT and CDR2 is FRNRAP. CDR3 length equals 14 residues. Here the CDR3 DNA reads TGTGCTAGTGGTTTGTCTGGACTGGACACTGAAGCTTTCTTT. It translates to CASGLSGLDTEAFF. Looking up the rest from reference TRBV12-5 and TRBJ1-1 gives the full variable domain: DARVTQTPRHKVTEMGQEVTMRCQPILGHNTVFWYRQTMMQGLELLAYFRNRAPLDDSGMPKDRFSAEMPDATLATLKIQPSEPRDSAVYFCASGLSGLDTEAFFGQGTRLTVV.

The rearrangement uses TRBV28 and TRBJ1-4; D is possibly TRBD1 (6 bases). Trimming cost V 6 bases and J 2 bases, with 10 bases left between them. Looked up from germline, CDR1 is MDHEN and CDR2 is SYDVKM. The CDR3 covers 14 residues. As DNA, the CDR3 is TGTGCCAGCAGACAGGGAAGCACTAATGAAAAACTGTTTTTT. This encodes CASRQGSTNEKLFF.

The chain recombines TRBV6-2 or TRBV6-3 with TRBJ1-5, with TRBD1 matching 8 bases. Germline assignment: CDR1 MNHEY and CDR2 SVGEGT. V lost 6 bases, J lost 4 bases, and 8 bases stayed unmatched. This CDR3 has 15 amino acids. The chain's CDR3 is CASSLTGAQNQPQHF. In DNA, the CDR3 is TGTGCCAGCAGCCTGACAGGGGCCCAAAATCAGCCCCAGCATTTT.

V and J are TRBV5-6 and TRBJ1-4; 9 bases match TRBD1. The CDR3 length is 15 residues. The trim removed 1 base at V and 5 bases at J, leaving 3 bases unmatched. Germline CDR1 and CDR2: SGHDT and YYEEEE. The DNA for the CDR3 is TGTGCCAGCAGCTTGAAGGGACAGGGCAATGAAAAACTGTTTTTT. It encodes CASSLKGQGNEKLFF.